The 30 T cell receptor beta chains below were found in one sample sequenced in a study of blood T cell repertoires in COVID-19. Only in-frame clones appear in the TCRdb table, and some are missing; sequencing was by immunoSEQ multiplex PCR. The sample contains about 180,000 clones, around 88% of which appear only once. The sample consisted of peripheral blood. Receptor source: a woman in her 30s with acute or convalescent COVID-19.

This rearrangement joins TRBV27 to TRBJ2-7; 7 nucleotides align to TRBD2. The CDR3 is 14 residues long. The junction had 7 bases not matched to a gene; V was cut back by 3 bases and J by 5 bases. The germline V gene encodes CDR1 MNHEY and CDR2 SMNVEV (reference sequence). CDR3 DNA: TGTGCCAGCAGTTTCTTGCGGGAGCTCCACGAGCAGTACTTC. It encodes CASSFLRELHEQYF.

This clone was picked up one time. This chain connects TRBV14 to TRBJ1-3; a weak D match, TRBD1 (6 bases). The CDR3 loop spans 18 amino acids. Germline loops: CDR1 SGHDN, CDR2 FVKESK. Trimming removed 6 bases from V and 2 bases from J, with 23 bases in between. The CDR3 region has the DNA TGTGCCAGCAGTCCGGTTACTACAGGGAAGTTCACTGGAAACACCATATATTTT. Translated: CASSPVTTGKFTGNTIYF.

V gene TRBV27 combines with J gene TRBJ2-7, with unresolved D. Germline V CDR1 and CDR2: MNHEY, SMNVEV (reference sequence). The CDR3 extends over 15 amino acids. With 6 bases removed from V and 0 bases from J, the gap between germline ends came to 15 bases. The CDR3 nucleotides are TGTGCCAGCAGCCCCCGGGTCCTAAGCTCCTACGAGCAGTACTTC. Translation gives CASSPRVLSSYEQYF.

The rearrangement uses TRBV5-1 and TRBJ2-5; D is perhaps TRBD2 (7 bases). The CDR3 length is 14 residues. The V end was cut by 6 bases, the J end by 5 bases, with 17 bases between. Germline CDR1 and CDR2: SGHRS and YFSETQ. The CDR3: CASTWGGGMETQYF. CDR3 in DNA: TGCGCCAGCACTTGGGGAGGGGGTATGGAGACCCAGTACTTC.

The V gene is TRBV6-5, the J gene TRBJ2-7; D perhaps matches TRBD2 (5 bases). This CDR3 is 14 amino acids long. V gave up 5 bases and J gave up 0 bases, with 11 bases separating them. Germline-derived CDR1 and CDR2 are MNHEY and SVGAGI. The CDR3 DNA is TGTGCCAGCAGTCGCGGGCAATACTCCTACGAGCAGTACTTC. This codes for CASSRGQYSYEQYF.

The rearrangement links TRBV7-9 to TRBJ2-3, with 10 positions matching TRBD2. J was trimmed by 5 bases and V by 5 bases; bases with no gene match: 7. The CDR3 loop spans 15 amino acids. Looked up from germline, CDR1 is SEHNR and CDR2 is FQNEAQ (reference sequence). CDR3 DNA sequence: TGTGCCAGCAGCCGCTCTAGCGGGAGAGGAGATACGCAGTATTTT. Protein sequence: CASSRSSGRGDTQYF. The full variable domain, its missing parts supplied by reference TRBV7-9 and TRBJ2-3, is DTGVSQNPRHKITKRGQNVTFRCDPISEHNRLYWYRQTLGQGPEFLTYFQNEAQLEKSRLLSDRFSAERPKGSFSTLEIQRTEQGDSAMYLCASSRSSGRGDTQYFGPGTRLTVL.

The rearrangement joins TRBV19 to TRBJ2-1; perhaps TRBD2 as D (6 bases). The germline V gene has CDR1 LNHDA and CDR2 SQIVND (reference sequence). V lost 7 bases, J lost 0 bases, and 13 bases lay in between. The CDR3 is 15 residues long. CDR3 loop: CASNGGKVSYNEQFF. CDR3 bases: TGTGCCAGTAACGGAGGGAAGGTCTCCTACAATGAGCAGTTCTTC.

This clone showed up just a few times. The V and J genes are TRBV6-5 and TRBJ2-7; 12 bases match TRBD2. V lost 6 bases, J lost 6 bases, and 6 bases stayed unmatched. Per germline, CDR1 MNHEY and CDR2 SVGAGI. The CDR3 spans 14 residues. This CDR3 is CASREGLAGSEQYF. The CDR3 DNA reads TGTGCCAGCAGGGAGGGACTAGCGGGTTCCGAGCAGTACTTC.

The chain employs TRBV6-4 and TRBJ2-3; D ambiguous. The CDR3 consists of 13 residues. From germline, CDR1 is MRHNA and CDR2 SNTAGT. V was pared by 4 bases and J by 2 bases, with 7 bases between. The CDR3 nucleotides are TGTGCCAGCAGTGTTGGCCCCACAGATACGCAGTATTTT. The encoded protein is CASSVGPTDTQYF.

The chain joins TRBV30 to TRBJ2-7; D call uncertain. CDR1 is GTSNPN and CDR2 is SVGIG in the germline V gene (reference sequence). With 0 bases removed from V and 6 bases from J, the gap between germline ends came to 6 bases. The CDR3 spans 11 residues. The CDR3 spells CAWSVKLEQYF. The CDR3 DNA reads as TGTGCCTGGAGTGTAAAGCTCGAGCAGTACTTC.

The CDR3 coding sequence is TGTGCCAGCAGCCACTGGCGCGGCAATGAGCAGTTCTTC. Translation: CASSHWRGNEQFF. The rearrangement joins TRBV14 to TRBJ2-1; D unresolved. V was cut by 3 bases and J by 6 bases, with 9 bases left in between. Looked up from germline, CDR1 is SGHDN and CDR2 is FVKESK. CDR3 size: 13 residues.

This CDR3 reads CASTQTGEEETQYF. DNA for the CDR3: TGTGCCAGCACCCAAACCGGAGAGGAAGAGACCCAGTACTTC. The genes are TRBV2 and TRBJ2-5, with D unclear. Germline V lookup: CDR1 SNHLY, CDR2 FYNNEI. V was clipped by 7 bases and J by 3 bases, with 15 bases between them. The CDR3 totals 14 residues.

DNA of the CDR3: TGTGCTAGTGGGTCAGAAGAAAACACTGAAGCTTTCTTT. The encoded protein is CASGSEENTEAFF. The gene calls are TRBV12-5 and TRBJ1-1; D gene ambiguous. The CDR3 consists of 13 residues. Germline V gene sequence: CDR1 LGHNT, CDR2 FRNRAP. V was trimmed by 6 bases and J by 2 bases, leaving 10 bases between them.

This sequence joins TRBV7-2 and TRBJ2-7; TRBD2 aligns across 9 bases. Germline CDR1 is SGHTA and CDR2 is FQGNSA. The CDR3 is 17 residues long. V lost 5 bases to trimming and J lost 3 bases; unmatched junction nucleotides: 14. CDR3 loop: CASSPLSGRVPFYEQYF. Here the CDR3 DNA reads TGTGCCAGCAGCCCTCTTAGCGGGAGAGTCCCTTTCTACGAGCAGTACTTC.

This clone was detected only a few times. The V call is TRBV29-1, the J call TRBJ2-1, with D possibly matching TRBD1 (6 bases). Per the germline V gene, CDR1 is SQVTM and CDR2 is ANQGSEA. This CDR3 region has 13 residues. V shed 5 bases and J shed 3 bases, with 11 bases lying between them. CDR3 nucleotides: TGCAGCGTTCCTAGGACAGACTACAATGAGCAGTTCTTC. This translates into CSVPRTDYNEQFF.

This clone was detected a few times. The V and J genes are TRBV6-5 and TRBJ1-1; 9 nucleotides align to TRBD1. The CDR3 covers 14 residues. V was pared by 4 bases and J by 7 bases, with 7 bases of the junction left unmatched. The V gene's germline CDR1 is MNHEY and CDR2 SVGAGI. The CDR3 spells CASSFNRGLGEAFF. The CDR3 region has the DNA TGTGCCAGCAGTTTCAACAGGGGGCTCGGTGAAGCTTTCTTT.

Only a few counts were recorded for this clone. The V gene is TRBV7-2, the J gene TRBJ1-5; D uncertain. Germline CDR1 reads SGHTA; CDR2 reads FQGNSA. The ends were cut back, 5 bases at V and 0 bases at J, with 11 bases in the middle. This CDR3 is built from 15 residues. The CDR3 region is CASSLVGNSNQPQHF. The CDR3 bases are TGTGCCAGCAGCCTAGTCGGGAATAGCAATCAGCCCCAGCATTTT.

V gene TRBV18 combines with J gene TRBJ2-5; D is unclear. The CDR3 is made up of 11 amino acids. The V and J ends lost 3 bases and 4 bases respectively, with 3 bases between them. Germline CDR1 KGHSH, CDR2 LQKENI. In nucleotides, the CDR3 is TGTGCCAGCTCACCCGGAGAGACCCAGTACTTC. Its protein is CASSPGETQYF.

This clone was observed once. The chain links TRBV5-1 to TRBJ1-1, with 7 bases lining up with TRBD1. The CDR3 is 12 amino acids. Germline V gene data show CDR1 as SGHRS and CDR2 as YFSETQ. Trimming cost V 2 bases and J 5 bases; bases outside gene matches: 0. CDR3 amino acids: CASSLQGTEAFF. CDR3 DNA sequence: TGCGCCAGCAGCTTACAGGGGACTGAAGCTTTCTTT.

CDR3 in amino acids: CASSWGLNTGELFF. In DNA, the CDR3 is TGTGCCAGCAGTTGGGGCCTGAACACCGGGGAGCTGTTTTTT. The chain combines TRBV28 with TRBJ2-2; the D gene is possibly TRBD1 (5 bases). The CDR3 runs 14 residues. The germline V and J ends were trimmed by 4 bases and 1 base, with 7 bases remaining between them. Germline V gene sequence: CDR1 MDHEN, CDR2 SYDVKM.

The rearrangement uses TRBV10-1 and TRBJ2-1, with D possibly matching TRBD2 (6 bases). Germline values: CDR1 WNHNN, CDR2 SYGVQD (reference sequence). The ends were cut back, 2 bases at V and 7 bases at J, with 12 bases in the middle. The CDR3 covers 14 residues. The chain's CDR3 is CASSEGGVGNEQFF. The CDR3 coding sequence is TGCGCCAGCAGTGAGGGAGGGGTCGGGAATGAGCAGTTCTTC.

V and J are TRBV11-2 and TRBJ1-1; no firm D call. The CDR3 is made up of 15 amino acids. Deletions cut 4 bases from V and 5 bases from J, with 17 bases between. Germline-derived CDR1 and CDR2 are SGHAT and FQNNGV. The DNA for the CDR3 is TGTGCCAGCAGCTATCCGGGATCGAAGCGTACTGAAGCTTTCTTT. Amino acid sequence: CASSYPGSKRTEAFF.

In its sample, this clone was seen once. V and J are TRBV6-5 and TRBJ2-1; 10 nucleotides match TRBD2. Germline V lookup: CDR1 MNHEY, CDR2 SVGAGI. Trimming cost V 4 bases and J 9 bases; bases outside gene matches: 6. This CDR3 is built from 14 residues. The CDR3 here is CASSLLAGDSEQFF. In DNA form, the CDR3 reads TGTGCCAGCAGTTTGCTAGCGGGAGATTCTGAGCAGTTCTTC.

The chain combines TRBV15 with TRBJ1-4; unclear D gene. The germline CDR1 and CDR2 sequences are LNHNV and YYDKDF (reference sequence). The length of the CDR3 is 13 residues. The germline V and J ends were trimmed by 0 bases and 11 bases, with 10 bases remaining between them. CDR3 bases: TGTGCCACCAGCAGAGACCCGGAGACGAAACTGTTTTTT. Protein product: CATSRDPETKLFF.

The chain couples TRBV4-1 to TRBJ1-2; D remains ambiguous. This CDR3 contains 16 residues. The V and J ends lost 0 bases and 1 base respectively, with 12 bases between them. Germline loops: CDR1 MGHRA, CDR2 YSYEKL. The CDR3 sequence: CASSQDLTDFNYGYTF. The CDR3 nucleotides read TGCGCCAGCAGCCAAGATCTGACGGACTTTAACTATGGCTACACCTTC.

This rearrangement joins TRBV20-1 to TRBJ1-2; a weak D match, TRBD1 (5 bases). Per germline, CDR1 DFQATT and CDR2 SNEGSKA (reference sequence). The CDR3 has 11 amino acids. Trimming took 6 bases from V and 11 from J, leaving 16 bases between them. CDR3 nucleotide sequence: TGCAGTGCCCTTGGGGCGTTGGGTTACACCTTC. It translates to CSALGALGYTF.

The table lists this clone with a few counts. The chain links TRBV19 to TRBJ2-2; 9 bases fit TRBD2. V dropped 10 bases and J dropped 7; count of bases not matched to a gene: 10. The germline gives CDR1 LNHDA, CDR2 SQIVND (reference sequence). The CDR3 has 14 residues. In nucleotides, the CDR3 is TGTGCCACCCGATCGCGGGAGGGGGGCGGGGAGCTGTTTTTT. Translating it yields CATRSREGGGELFF.

The V and J genes are TRBV18 and TRBJ2-1; 11 bases match TRBD2. CDR3 length equals 16 residues. V lost 2 bases and J lost 4; bases outside the gene matches: 4. From germline, CDR1 is KGHSH and CDR2 LQKENI. Here the CDR3 reads CASSPTTSGSYNEQFF. Here the CDR3 DNA reads TGTGCCAGCTCACCAACCACTAGCGGGAGTTACAATGAGCAGTTCTTC.

The V call is TRBV4-1, the J call TRBJ2-7; 13 bases map to TRBD2. Per the germline V gene, CDR1 is MGHRA and CDR2 is YSYEKL. After removal of 4 bases from V and 3 bases from J, the junction contained 15 bases not matched to a gene. This CDR3 region has 19 residues. The CDR3 region is CASSRRNGLAGVTNYEQYF. CDR3 coding DNA: TGCGCCAGCAGCCGACGAAATGGACTAGCGGGAGTCACAAACTACGAGCAGTACTTC.

The chain carries TRBV20-1 and TRBJ1-4; D is perhaps TRBD1 (5 bases). V shed 1 base and J shed 13 bases, with 10 bases lying between them. Germline CDR1 DFQATT, CDR2 SNEGSKA (reference sequence). CDR3 length: 11 amino acids. CDR3 DNA sequence: TGCAGTGCTAGAGGGTCCGGGGGACTGTTTTTT. Translating it yields CSARGSGGLFF.